The source of this TCR beta chain is a study of early T cells in non-severe SARS-CoV-2 infection. Study background: The authors sequenced bulk RNA from unsorted whole blood, leaving chains unpaired. Overall study findings and caveats: Matches to VDJdb favored anti-spike CD8 responses and missed private and CD4 specificities.

Individual cDNA molecules received unique molecular identifiers during library preparation. MiXCR, applied by TCRdb to the 5' RACE reads, yields one record per CDR3 protein. Here the sample spans tens of thousands of distinct CDR3 sequences, around 15% being singletons. In germline, CDR1 is ENHRY, CDR2 SYGVKD. V gave up 10 bases and J gave up 3 bases; unmatched junction bases: 2. The CDR3 has 11 residues. As regards this clonotype: Its specificity is not known.

Sequenced input: whole blood. The TCR was taken from an adult who was a healthcare worker with PCR-confirmed SARS-CoV-2 infection or an uninfected control (not recorded which). The rearrangement uses TRBV10-3 and TRBJ2-7; 8 nucleotides align to TRBD1. Here the CDR3 DNA reads TGTGCCACCACAGGGGGCTACGAGCAGTACTTC. The encoded protein is CATTGGYEQYF.